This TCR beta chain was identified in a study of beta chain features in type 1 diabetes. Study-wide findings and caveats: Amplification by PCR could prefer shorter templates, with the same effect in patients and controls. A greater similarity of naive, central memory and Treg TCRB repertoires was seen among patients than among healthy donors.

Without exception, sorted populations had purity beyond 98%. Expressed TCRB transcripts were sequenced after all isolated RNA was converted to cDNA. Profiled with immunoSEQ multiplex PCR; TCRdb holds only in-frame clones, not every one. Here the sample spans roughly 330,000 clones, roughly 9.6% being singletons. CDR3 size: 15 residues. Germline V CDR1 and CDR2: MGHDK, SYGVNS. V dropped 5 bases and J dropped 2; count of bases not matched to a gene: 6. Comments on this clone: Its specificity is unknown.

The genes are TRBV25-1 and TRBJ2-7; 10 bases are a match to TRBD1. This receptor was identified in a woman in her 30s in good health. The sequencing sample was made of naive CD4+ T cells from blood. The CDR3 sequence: CASSTAGTGAYEQYF. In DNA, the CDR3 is TGTGCCAGCAGTACTGCCGGGACAGGGGCCTACGAGCAGTACTTC.